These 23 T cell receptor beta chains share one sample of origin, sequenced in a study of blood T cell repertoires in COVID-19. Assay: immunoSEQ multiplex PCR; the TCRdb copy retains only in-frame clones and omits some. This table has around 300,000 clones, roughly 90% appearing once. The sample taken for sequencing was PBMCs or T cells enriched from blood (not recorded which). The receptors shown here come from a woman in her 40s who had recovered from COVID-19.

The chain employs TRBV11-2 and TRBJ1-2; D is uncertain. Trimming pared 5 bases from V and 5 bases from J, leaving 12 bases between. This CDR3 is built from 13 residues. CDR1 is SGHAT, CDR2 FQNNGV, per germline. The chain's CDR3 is CASSLFTAYGYTF. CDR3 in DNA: TGTGCCAGCAGCCTCTTTACAGCTTATGGCTACACCTTC.

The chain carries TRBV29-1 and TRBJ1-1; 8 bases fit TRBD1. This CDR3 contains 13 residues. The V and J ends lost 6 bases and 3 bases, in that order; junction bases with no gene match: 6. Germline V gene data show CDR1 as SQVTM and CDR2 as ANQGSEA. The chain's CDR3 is CSVGDRGYTEAFF. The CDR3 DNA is TGCAGCGTCGGTGACAGGGGTTACACTGAAGCTTTCTTT.

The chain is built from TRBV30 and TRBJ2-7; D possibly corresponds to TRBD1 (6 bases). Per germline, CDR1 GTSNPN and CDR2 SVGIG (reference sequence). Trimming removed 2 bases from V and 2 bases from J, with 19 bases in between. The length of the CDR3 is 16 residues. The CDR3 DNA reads TGTGCCTGGAGTCCACTCTCGGGACATAGGGCCTACGAGCAGTACTTC. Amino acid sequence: CAWSPLSGHRAYEQYF.

In DNA, the CDR3 is TGTGCCAGCAGCTTCTCCGGGGAGATCAATCAGCCCCAGCATTTT. Its protein is CASSFSGEINQPQHF. The chain employs TRBV9 and TRBJ1-5, with D uncertain. Germline-derived CDR1 and CDR2 are SGDLS and YYNGEE. V gave up 4 bases and J gave up 3 bases, with 14 bases separating them. The CDR3 extends over 15 amino acids.

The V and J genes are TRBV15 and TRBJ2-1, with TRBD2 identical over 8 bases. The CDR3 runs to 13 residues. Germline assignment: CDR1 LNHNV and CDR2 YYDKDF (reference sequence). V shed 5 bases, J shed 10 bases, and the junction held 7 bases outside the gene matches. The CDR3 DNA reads TGTGCCACCAGCCCCAGGGCGGGGGGCGAGCAGTTCTTC. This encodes CATSPRAGGEQFF.

The CDR3 reads CASRDRGLNEKLFF. Here the CDR3 DNA reads TGTGCCAGCAGGGACAGGGGGCTCAATGAAAAACTGTTTTTT. The chain has TRBV6-5 and TRBJ1-4, with 11 bases fitting TRBD1. Unmatched junction bases numbered 2, after V lost 6 bases and J lost 5 bases. Germline CDR1 and CDR2: MNHEY and SVGAGI. The length of the CDR3 is 14 residues.

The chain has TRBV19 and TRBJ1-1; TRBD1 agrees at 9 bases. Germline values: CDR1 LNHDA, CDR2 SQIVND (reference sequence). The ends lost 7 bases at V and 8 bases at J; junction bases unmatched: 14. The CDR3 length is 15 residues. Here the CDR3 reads CASIPPGTGKGEAFF. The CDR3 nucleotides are TGTGCCAGTATCCCTCCGGGGACAGGGAAGGGGGAAGCTTTCTTT.

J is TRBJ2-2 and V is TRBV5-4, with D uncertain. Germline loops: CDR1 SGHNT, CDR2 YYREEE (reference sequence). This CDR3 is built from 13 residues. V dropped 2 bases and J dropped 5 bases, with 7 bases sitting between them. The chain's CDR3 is CASSFFGTGELFF. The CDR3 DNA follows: TGTGCCAGCAGCTTCTTCGGGACCGGGGAGCTGTTTTTT.

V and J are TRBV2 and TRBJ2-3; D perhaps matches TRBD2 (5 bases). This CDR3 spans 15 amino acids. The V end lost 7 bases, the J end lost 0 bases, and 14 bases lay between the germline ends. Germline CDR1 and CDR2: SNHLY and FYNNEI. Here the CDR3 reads CASTQTRTSTDTQYF. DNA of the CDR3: TGTGCCAGCACCCAAACCAGGACTAGCACAGATACGCAGTATTTT.

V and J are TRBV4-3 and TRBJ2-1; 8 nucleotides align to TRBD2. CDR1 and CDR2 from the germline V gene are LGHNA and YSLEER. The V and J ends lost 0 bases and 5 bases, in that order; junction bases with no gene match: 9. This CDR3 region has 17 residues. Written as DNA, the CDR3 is TGCGCCAGCAGCCAAGAGATGTACAGCGGGAGACACAATGAGCAGTTCTTC. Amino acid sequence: CASSQEMYSGRHNEQFF.

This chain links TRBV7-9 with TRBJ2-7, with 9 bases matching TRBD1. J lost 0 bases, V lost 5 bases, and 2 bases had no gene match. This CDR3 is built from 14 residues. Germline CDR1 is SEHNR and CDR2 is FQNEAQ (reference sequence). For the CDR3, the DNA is TGTGCCAGCAGCGGACAGGGGACCTCCTACGAGCAGTACTTC. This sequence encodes CASSGQGTSYEQYF.

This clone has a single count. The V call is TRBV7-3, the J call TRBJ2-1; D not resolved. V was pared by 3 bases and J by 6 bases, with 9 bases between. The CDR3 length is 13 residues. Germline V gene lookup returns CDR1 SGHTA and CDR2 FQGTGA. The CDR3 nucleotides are TGTGCCAGCAGCTTCTCTAGATCCAATGAGCAGTTCTTC. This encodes CASSFSRSNEQFF.

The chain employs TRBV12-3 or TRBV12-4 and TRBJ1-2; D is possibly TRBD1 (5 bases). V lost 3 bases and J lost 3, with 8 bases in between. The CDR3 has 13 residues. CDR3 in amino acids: CASSLGLDYGYTF. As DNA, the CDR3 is TGTGCCAGCAGTTTGGGACTGGACTATGGCTACACCTTC.

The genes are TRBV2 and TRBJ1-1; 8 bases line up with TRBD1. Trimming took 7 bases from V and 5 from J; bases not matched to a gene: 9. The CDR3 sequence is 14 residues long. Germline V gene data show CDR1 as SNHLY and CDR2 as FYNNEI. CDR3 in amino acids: CASTRTGMFTEAFF. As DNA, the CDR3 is TGTGCCAGCACAAGGACAGGGATGTTTACTGAAGCTTTCTTT. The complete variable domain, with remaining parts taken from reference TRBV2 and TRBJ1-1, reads EPEVTQTPSHQVTQMGQEVILRCVPISNHLYFYWYRQILGQKVEFLVSFYNNEISEKSEIFDDQFSVERPDGSNFTLKIRSTKLEDSAMYFCASTRTGMFTEAFFGQGTRLTVV.

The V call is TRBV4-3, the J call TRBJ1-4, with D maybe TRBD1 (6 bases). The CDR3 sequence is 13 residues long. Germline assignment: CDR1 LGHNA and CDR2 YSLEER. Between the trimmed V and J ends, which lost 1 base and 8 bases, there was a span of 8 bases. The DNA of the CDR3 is TGCGCCAGCAGCCAAGCAGGGGTCGAAAAACTGTTTTTT. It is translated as CASSQAGVEKLFF.

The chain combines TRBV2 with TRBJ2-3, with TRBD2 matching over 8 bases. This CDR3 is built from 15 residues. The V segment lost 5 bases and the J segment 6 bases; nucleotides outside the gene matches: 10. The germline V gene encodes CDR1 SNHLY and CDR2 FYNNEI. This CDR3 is CASSFTGTRADTQYF. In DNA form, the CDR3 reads TGTGCCAGCAGTTTCACCGGGACTAGGGCGGATACGCAGTATTTT.

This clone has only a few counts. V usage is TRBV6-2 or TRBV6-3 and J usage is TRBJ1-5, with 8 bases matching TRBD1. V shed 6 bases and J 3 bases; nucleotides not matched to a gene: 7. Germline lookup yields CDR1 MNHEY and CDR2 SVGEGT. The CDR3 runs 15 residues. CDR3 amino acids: CASSFTGGPNQPQHF. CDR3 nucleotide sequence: TGTGCCAGCAGCTTCACAGGGGGTCCCAATCAGCCCCAGCATTTT.

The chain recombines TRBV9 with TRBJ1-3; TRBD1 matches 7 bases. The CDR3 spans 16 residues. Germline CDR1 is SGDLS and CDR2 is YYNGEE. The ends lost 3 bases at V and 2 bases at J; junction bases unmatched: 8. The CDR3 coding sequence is TGTGCCAGCAGCGCGCTAATGACAGGGCCTGGAAACACCATATATTTT. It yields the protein CASSALMTGPGNTIYF.

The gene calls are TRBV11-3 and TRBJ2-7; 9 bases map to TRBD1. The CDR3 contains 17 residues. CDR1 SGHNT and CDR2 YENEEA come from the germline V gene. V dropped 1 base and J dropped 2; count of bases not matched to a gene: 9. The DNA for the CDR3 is TGTGCCAGCAGCTTAGTCCACACGCGACAGGGGGCCTACGAGCAGTACTTC. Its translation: CASSLVHTRQGAYEQYF.

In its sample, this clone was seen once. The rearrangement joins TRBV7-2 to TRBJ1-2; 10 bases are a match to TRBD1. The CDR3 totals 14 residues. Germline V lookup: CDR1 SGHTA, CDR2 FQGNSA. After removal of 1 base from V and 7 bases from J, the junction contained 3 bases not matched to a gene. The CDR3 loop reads CASSLGQGASGYTF. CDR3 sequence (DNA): TGTGCCAGCAGCTTAGGACAGGGGGCATCTGGCTACACCTTC.

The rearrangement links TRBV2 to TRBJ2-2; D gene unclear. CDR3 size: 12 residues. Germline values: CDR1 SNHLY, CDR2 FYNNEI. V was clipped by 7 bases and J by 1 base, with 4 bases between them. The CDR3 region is CASTKNTGELFF. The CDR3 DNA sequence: TGTGCCAGCACCAAGAACACCGGGGAGCTGTTTTTT.

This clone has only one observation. The DNA for the CDR3 is TGTGCCAGCAGTGTCCGGGACAGGGACTATAATTCACCCCTCCACTTT. This translates into CASSVRDRDYNSPLHF. This chain joins TRBV6-1 and TRBJ1-6; 9 bases map to TRBD1. V trimming: 4 bases; J trimming: 3 bases; junction bases outside the gene matches: 4. The CDR3 has 16 amino acids. Germline V gene lookup returns CDR1 MNHNS and CDR2 SASEGT.

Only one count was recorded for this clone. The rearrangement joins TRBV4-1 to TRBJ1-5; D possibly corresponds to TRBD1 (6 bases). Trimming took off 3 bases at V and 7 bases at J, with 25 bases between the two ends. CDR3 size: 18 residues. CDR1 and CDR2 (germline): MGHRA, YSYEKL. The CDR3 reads CASSQGVFTGRVGQPQHF. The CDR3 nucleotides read TGCGCCAGCAGCCAGGGTGTATTTACAGGGAGGGTAGGACAGCCCCAGCATTTT.